This T cell receptor beta chain appears in the sequencing data of a study of cytomegalovirus exposure and HLA in healthy donors. Overall study findings and caveats: Immune exposure information available was restricted to CMV serostatus. An Asian-associated ancestry cluster reportedly showed fewer N-insertions than the approximately 630-donor mean in a later analysis. Sequence variants that were highly shared formed a cluster that was likely a sequencing artifact.

With V trimmed by 1 base and J by 6 bases, 6 bases remained unmatched. The CDR3 consists of 16 residues. The germline V gene has CDR1 SGHNT and CDR2 YYREEE (reference sequence). Note on this clone: Its target is not known.

PCR employed 60 Vbeta and 13 Jbeta primers. Produced via immunoSEQ multiplex PCR; TCRdb's table is partial and in-frame only. The data show 33,000 or so clones, roughly 76% seen once. Nominally healthy donors provided the samples, though records likely missed some immune exposures. V gene TRBV5-4 combines with J gene TRBJ2-2; TRBD2 aligns across 10 bases. This receptor was taken from a woman aged 25 to 39 in good health and CMV-seropositive. Specimen: PBMCs. CDR3 residues: CASSLRIAGGAGELFF. The DNA for the CDR3 is TGTGCCAGCAGCTTGAGAATAGCGGGAGGTGCCGGGGAGCTGTTTTTT.